Below, 29 T cell receptor beta chains from the same sample are listed, as sequenced in a study of shared clonotypes between healthy human individuals. Sequencing used immunoSEQ multiplex PCR; TCRdb keeps in-frame clones, though not all of them. The repertoire consists of 2 million to 2.5 million clones, with nearly 97% occurring once and the leading ten covering over 0.1%. The sample comprised naive CD4+ T cells sorted from blood. Subset in this sample: CD45RA+ positively selected. The source of these receptors is a man aged 18 to 30 in good health.

This clone is a singleton in its sample. The gene calls are TRBV7-9 and TRBJ2-5, with 13 bases matching TRBD2. V trimming: 5 bases; J trimming: 5 bases; junction bases outside the gene matches: 17. CDR3 length: 19 residues. CDR1 and CDR2 (germline): SEHNR, FQNEAQ (reference sequence). The CDR3 nucleotides are TGTGCCAGCAGCGTAGGAGTGACTAGCGGGGGGCCTCGCTTCGAGACCCAGTACTTC. This sequence encodes CASSVGVTSGGPRFETQYF.

The genes are TRBV19 and TRBJ2-1; D is ambiguous. Trimming took 1 base from V and 5 from J, leaving 9 bases between them. Germline V gene lookup returns CDR1 LNHDA and CDR2 SQIVND (reference sequence). This CDR3 has 14 residues. The CDR3, as DNA: TGTGCCAGTAGTATAGGGGGTAGGAACAATGAGCAGTTCTTC. It encodes CASSIGGRNNEQFF.

The chain recombines TRBV5-6 with TRBJ1-4; maybe TRBD1 (6 bases). Germline V CDR1 and CDR2: SGHDT, YYEEEE. V lost 4 bases to trimming and J lost 5 bases, with 18 bases between them. The CDR3 is made up of 16 amino acids. The CDR3 loop is CASSLRRGTKNEKLFF. CDR3 DNA sequence: TGTGCCAGCAGCCTACGGCGCGGGACAAAGAATGAAAAACTGTTTTTT.

Worth noting for this clone: Other DNA sequences within the sample encode an identical CDR3. This chain joins TRBV2 and TRBJ2-2; D tentatively reads TRBD1 or TRBD2 (5 bases each). The CDR3 covers 14 residues. V shed 6 bases and J shed 5 bases, with 13 bases lying between them. Per germline, CDR1 SNHLY and CDR2 FYNNEI. CDR3 sequence: CASRGRDGTGELFF. The CDR3 DNA is TGTGCCAGCAGGGGCAGGGACGGTACCGGGGAGCTGTTTTTT.

This sequence joins TRBV7-2 and TRBJ2-2; D ambiguous. V dropped 5 bases and J dropped 1 base, with 11 bases sitting between them. The germline CDR1 and CDR2 sequences are SGHTA and FQGNSA. The length of the CDR3 is 15 residues. The CDR3 nucleotides read TGTGCCAGCAGCATCAGTGTTCTGAACACCGGGGAGCTGTTTTTT. Encoded protein: CASSISVLNTGELFF.

The chain recombines TRBV25-1 with TRBJ1-5; 10 bases are shared with TRBD1. Per germline, CDR1 MGHDK and CDR2 SYGVNS. The J segment lost 6 bases and the V segment lost 4 bases, leaving 6 bases of the junction unmatched. The CDR3 is 15 residues long. The CDR3 DNA reads TGTGCCAGCAGTGCCCCGGGACAGGGGTTTCAGCCCCAGCATTTT. This sequence encodes CASSAPGQGFQPQHF. The entire variable domain, with the rest obtained from reference TRBV25-1 and TRBJ1-5, is as follows: EADIYQTPRYLVIGTGKKITLECSQTMGHDKMYWYQQDPGMELHLIHYSYGVNSTEKGDLSSESTVSRIRTEHFPLTLESARPSHTSQYLCASSAPGQGFQPQHFGDGTRLSIL.

CDR3 sequence reads: CASSTQGLNYEQYF. The CDR3 DNA is TGTGCCAGCAGTACACAGGGGCTGAACTACGAGCAGTACTTC. J is TRBJ2-7 and V is TRBV6-1, with TRBD1 matching 7 bases. CDR3 size: 14 residues. Germline CDR1 reads MNHNS; CDR2 reads SASEGT. After removal of 5 bases from V and 3 bases from J, the junction contained 7 bases not matched to a gene.

The chain couples TRBV5-5 to TRBJ1-2; no firm D call. The V end lost 4 bases, the J end lost 6 bases, and 16 bases lay between the germline ends. CDR1 SGHKS and CDR2 YYEKEE come from the germline V gene (reference sequence). CDR3 length: 14 residues. CDR3 region: CASSPEQIINGYTF. DNA for the CDR3: TGTGCCAGCAGCCCCGAGCAGATCATCAATGGCTACACCTTC.

This chain connects TRBV5-1 to TRBJ2-1; TRBD2 agrees at 7 bases. Trimming cost V 3 bases and J 4 bases; bases outside gene matches: 7. The CDR3 spans 15 residues. Germline CDR1 reads SGHRS; CDR2 reads YFSETQ. CDR3 residues: CASSSGGTYYNEQFF. The CDR3, as DNA: TGCGCCAGCAGCTCCGGGGGGACCTATTACAATGAGCAGTTCTTC.

The J gene is TRBJ2-5, the V gene TRBV30, with D perhaps matching TRBD2 (6 bases). The CDR3 extends over 14 amino acids. Germline CDR1 is GTSNPN and CDR2 is SVGIG (reference sequence). V was pared by 3 bases and J by 0 bases, with 11 bases between. The CDR3 nucleotides read TGTGCCTGGAGGGGACTTTACCACCAAGAGACCCAGTACTTC. This gives the protein CAWRGLYHQETQYF.

This sequence joins TRBV29-1 and TRBJ2-7; TRBD2 matches at 7 bases. CDR3 length equals 15 residues. Germline CDR1 is SQVTM and CDR2 is ANQGSEA. V lost 2 bases to trimming and J lost 0 bases; unmatched junction nucleotides: 7. The CDR3 sequence: CSVELVAGASYEQYF. The DNA of the CDR3 is TGCAGCGTTGAATTGGTAGCGGGCGCCTCCTACGAGCAGTACTTC.

This chain uses TRBV5-4 with TRBJ1-1; D not resolved. CDR3 size: 12 residues. Germline V CDR1 and CDR2: SGHNT, YYREEE (reference sequence). Trimming pared 4 bases from V and 5 bases from J, leaving 9 bases between. Here the CDR3 reads CASSQDWTEAFF. The CDR3 DNA reads TGTGCCAGCAGCCAGGACTGGACTGAAGCTTTCTTT.

This clone occurred once. V and J are TRBV6-4 and TRBJ2-6; TRBD1 matches 7 bases. V shed 5 bases, J shed 0 bases, and the junction held 4 bases outside the gene matches. The CDR3 loop spans 16 amino acids. CDR1 is MRHNA and CDR2 is SNTAGT in the germline V gene. The CDR3 spells CASSQQGNSGANVLTF. DNA of the CDR3: TGTGCCAGCAGTCAACAGGGGAACTCTGGGGCCAACGTCCTGACTTTC.

This rearrangement joins TRBV6-1 to TRBJ1-5; D is perhaps TRBD1 (5 bases). V was trimmed by 2 bases and J by 6 bases, leaving 11 bases between them. The CDR3 loop spans 14 amino acids. Germline V lookup: CDR1 MNHNS, CDR2 SASEGT. The CDR3 reads CASSEQGDAQPQHF. CDR3 nucleotides: TGTGCCAGCAGTGAACAGGGCGACGCTCAGCCCCAGCATTTT.

The chain recombines TRBV5-4 with TRBJ1-2; D is ambiguous. This CDR3 is built from 12 residues. V dropped 4 bases and J dropped 1 base, with 5 bases sitting between them. Germline V CDR1 and CDR2: SGHNT, YYREEE (reference sequence). CDR3 sequence reads: CASSTDNYGYTF. DNA of the CDR3: TGTGCCAGCAGCACGGATAACTATGGCTACACCTTC.

The chain carries TRBV7-6 and TRBJ2-1; possibly TRBD1 for D (6 bases). Trimming shortened V by 3 bases and J by 4 bases, and 10 bases separated the two germline ends. The CDR3 runs to 14 residues. Germline values: CDR1 SGHVS, CDR2 FNYEAQ. The chain's CDR3 is CASSLQGSYNEQFF. In nucleotides, the CDR3 is TGTGCCAGCAGCTTGCAGGGGTCATACAATGAGCAGTTCTTC.

Remarks on this clone: The sample holds other DNA sequences that translate to the same CDR3. The chain is built from TRBV5-1 and TRBJ1-5; no firm D call. CDR1 is SGHRS, CDR2 YFSETQ, per germline. This CDR3 has 14 amino acids. The germline V and J ends were trimmed by 5 bases and 3 bases, with 12 bases remaining between them. CDR3 amino acids: CASSPDRPNQPQHF. Here the CDR3 DNA reads TGCGCCAGCAGTCCGGACCGACCCAATCAGCCCCAGCATTTT.

This rearrangement joins TRBV6-5 to TRBJ2-2; no definite D call. CDR1 is MNHEY, CDR2 SVGAGI, per germline. This CDR3 has 15 amino acids. V lost 5 bases and J 5 bases, leaving 15 bases between the germline ends. DNA of the CDR3: TGTGCCAGCAGTCAACCGAACCCGCGGACCGGGGAGCTGTTTTTT. Amino acids: CASSQPNPRTGELFF.

The chain is built from TRBV4-1 and TRBJ2-5; the match to TRBD2 covers 8 bases. Trimming took 1 base from V and 5 from J; bases not matched to a gene: 9. This CDR3 comprises 16 residues. Germline-derived CDR1 and CDR2 are MGHRA and YSYEKL. The CDR3 coding sequence is TGCGCCAGCAGCCAAGCATGGGGACTAGTGGGGGAGACCCAGTACTTC. Its translation is CASSQAWGLVGETQYF.

This chain uses TRBV4-3 with TRBJ2-1, with D unclear. From germline, CDR1 is LGHNA and CDR2 YSLEER. The CDR3 is 13 amino acids. The V and J ends lost 4 bases and 6 bases respectively, with 10 bases between them. In DNA form, the CDR3 reads TGCGCCAGCAGCCCCAATCTCTTCAATGAGCAGTTCTTC. It translates to CASSPNLFNEQFF.

V gene TRBV5-8 combines with J gene TRBJ2-7; 7 nucleotides line up with TRBD1. Germline CDR1 is SGHTS and CDR2 is YDEGEE. The CDR3 has 14 residues. J lost 0 bases, V lost 7 bases, and 7 bases had no gene match. CDR3 loop: CASGRDSLSYEQYF. CDR3 nucleotides: TGTGCCAGCGGACGGGACAGCCTCTCCTACGAGCAGTACTTC.

The chain carries TRBV28 and TRBJ2-5; D is uncertain. The CDR3 has 13 amino acids. Per germline, CDR1 MDHEN and CDR2 SYDVKM. Trimming took 3 bases from V and 3 from J, leaving 8 bases between them. CDR3: CASSFRAEETQYF. CDR3 DNA: TGTGCCAGCAGTTTTCGTGCAGAAGAGACCCAGTACTTC.

This clone was detected only a few times. V and J are TRBV10-2 and TRBJ1-6; D is perhaps TRBD1 (5 bases). There are 14 residues in the CDR3. The germline CDR1 and CDR2 sequences are WSHSY and SAAADI. V was cut by 6 bases and J by 7 bases, with 13 bases left in between. DNA for the CDR3: TGCGCCAGCAGGCAGGGTCTGGACAATTCACCCCTCCACTTT. It encodes CASRQGLDNSPLHF.

J is TRBJ2-2 and V is TRBV29-1; 9 bases are a match to TRBD1. Germline V CDR1 and CDR2: SQVTM, ANQGSEA. Trimming removed 1 base from V and 1 base from J; junction bases left unmatched: 1. This CDR3 is built from 15 residues. The CDR3 DNA follows: TGCAGCGTTGAAGGGACAGGGGAGAACACCGGGGAGCTGTTTTTT. Amino acid sequence: CSVEGTGENTGELFF.

J is TRBJ1-6 and V is TRBV6-6; 8 nucleotides agree with TRBD1. The CDR3 is made up of 15 amino acids. Germline V gives CDR1 MNHNY, CDR2 SVGAGI (reference sequence). After removal of 0 bases from V and 8 bases from J, the junction contained 3 bases not matched to a gene. The CDR3 reads CASSYSNRGDSPLHF. In DNA form, the CDR3 reads TGTGCCAGCAGTTACTCAAACAGGGGGGATTCACCCCTCCACTTT.

This clone was observed a handful of times. The CDR3 is CASSGQTGDNQPQHF. For the CDR3, the DNA is TGTGCCAGCAGTGGCCAGACAGGGGACAATCAGCCCCAGCATTTT. This chain links TRBV6-6 with TRBJ1-5, with 8 bases identical to TRBD1. From germline, CDR1 is MNHNY and CDR2 SVGAGI (reference sequence). This CDR3 has 15 residues. The junction had 6 bases not matched to a gene; V was cut back by 5 bases and J by 3 bases.

The chain recombines TRBV19 with TRBJ2-1; D gene unclear. Trimming took 6 bases from V and 0 from J, leaving 9 bases between them. The CDR3 spans 14 residues. The germline V gene has CDR1 LNHDA and CDR2 SQIVND (reference sequence). CDR3: CASSPSVSYNEQFF. CDR3 bases: TGTGCCAGTAGCCCCTCGGTCTCCTACAATGAGCAGTTCTTC.

This clone was counted once. This chain links TRBV11-2 with TRBJ1-6; 9 bases line up with TRBD1. CDR1 is SGHAT and CDR2 is FQNNGV in the germline V gene. The CDR3 totals 15 residues. Trimming removed 4 bases from V and 5 bases from J; junction bases left unmatched: 3. The CDR3 loop reads CASSSTGGDNSPLHF. The CDR3 DNA reads as TGTGCCAGCAGCTCGACAGGGGGAGATAATTCACCCCTCCACTTT.

The chain joins TRBV6-5 to TRBJ2-4; D uncertain. The length of the CDR3 is 16 residues. Per the germline V gene, CDR1 is MNHEY and CDR2 is SVGAGI. The V gene lost 1 base and the J gene lost 1 base, with 11 bases spanning the gap. CDR3 bases: TGTGCCAGCAGTTACTTGAGAGGAGACGCCAAAAACATTCAGTACTTC. Protein: CASSYLRGDAKNIQYF.